What follows is one TCR beta chain and its context. Study processing details: Using reference gene primer amplification, nucleated cell counts were estimated. The repertoire was sequenced with immunoSEQ multiplex PCR; TCRdb's copy has only in-frame clones and lacks some. The V and J calls and clone size are taken from that table; D and trimming were inferred from the DNA. This table has tens of thousands of clones, approximately 83% appearing once. The source of the sample is a study of blood T cell repertoires in COVID-19. As for the study in general: Acute-phase and convalescent COVID-19 samples originated in the United States, Italy and Spain. The cDNA or gDNA used as material had been derived from T cells, B-cell-depleted T cells, or PBMCs.

Germline CDR1 and CDR2: SNHLY and FYNNEI. Trimming took off 2 bases at V and 2 bases at J, with 10 bases between the two ends. This CDR3 has 15 residues. The receptor comes from a human donor in a cohort sampled during active COVID-19. This rearrangement joins TRBV2 to TRBJ1-5; D is ambiguous. Sequenced: peripheral blood. The CDR3 DNA follows: TGTGCCAGCAGTGAATCCGGGGTTCGCAATCAGCCCCAGCATTTT. Translation: CASSESGVRNQPQHF.